The entry below describes one T cell receptor (beta chain). The sample is drawn from a study of blood T cell repertoires in COVID-19. Study-level background: The United States, Italy and Spain supplied acute and convalescent COVID-19 samples. PBMCs, B-cell-depleted T cells, or T cells were the source of the cDNA or gDNA that made up the material.

Original handling: Using reference gene primer amplification, nucleated cell counts were estimated. The assay was immunoSEQ multiplex PCR, and TCRdb's table has in-frame clones only and misses some. V and J calls and clone size are given by that table; D and trimming were obtained from the DNA. The sample lists 90,000 to 100,000 clones, roughly four fifths occurring once. Germline V gene data show CDR1 as KGHSH and CDR2 as LQKENI. After removal of 4 bases from V and 3 bases from J, the junction contained 7 bases not matched to a gene. This CDR3 has 15 amino acids. The clonotype comes from a man aged 65 to 79 with acute or convalescent COVID-19. V usage is TRBV18 and J usage is TRBJ2-3, with 7 nucleotides matching TRBD2. Material: peripheral blood. The CDR3 DNA follows: TGTGCCAGCTCACAGTGGGCTAGCGGTACAGATACGCAGTATTTT. Protein: CASSQWASGTDTQYF.